Listed below are T cell receptor beta chains from one sample, sequenced in a study of cytomegalovirus exposure and HLA in healthy donors. This table comes from immunoSEQ multiplex PCR, and its TCRdb copy is limited to in-frame clones, with some not included. The sample has about 190,000 clones; 85% are singletons. Source material: PBMCs. The source is a boy aged 2 to 10 in good health and CMV-seronegative. CDR3s include the opening cysteine and the closing phenylalanine or tryptophan. The D gene is left open where the match is weak. Size is stated for part of the rows, as once, few or many counts, or as a class when the clone is expanded.

j_call,v_call,d_call,clone_size,cdr3_nt,cdr3_aa
TRBJ2-5,TRBV7-7,NA,NA,TGTGCCAGCAGCCCAGGGGAGGGTAGGAAACAAGAGACCCAGTACTTC,CASSPGEGRKQETQYF
TRBJ2-7,TRBV30,TRBD1,once,TGTGCCTGGAGTGGGGGACAGGGGGCAAACGAGCAGTACTTC,CAWSGGQGANEQYF
TRBJ2-6,TRBV28,NA,NA,TGTGCCAGCAGTCTACCTTTATCTGGGGCCAACGTCCTGACTTTC,CASSLPLSGANVLTF
TRBJ1-2,TRBV2,TRBD1,NA,TGTGCCAGCAGTGGCGGGACAGGGAACTATGGCTACACCTTC,CASSGGTGNYGYTF
TRBJ2-7,TRBV27,NA,NA,TGTGCCAGCAGTTTAATAATCCGGACAACGATCTACGAGCAGTACTTC,CASSLIIRTTIYEQYF
TRBJ1-2,TRBV27,NA,NA,TGTGCCAGCAGAAACAATGGACTCTCGGCGGATTATGGCTACACCTTC,CASRNNGLSADYGYTF
TRBJ2-7,TRBV10-3,TRBD2,NA,TGTGCCATCAGCCCTAGCGGTCCGGACGAGCAGTACTTC,CAISPSGPDEQYF
TRBJ1-5,TRBV15,NA,NA,TGTGCCACCAGCAGAGATTTGATAGATAGCAATCAGCCCCAGCATTTT,CATSRDLIDSNQPQHF
TRBJ2-3,TRBV5-4,TRBD2,NA,TGTGCCAGCAGCTTGGGGAGTAGCGGGAGGTCGGGGACAGATACGCAGTATTTT,CASSLGSSGRSGTDTQYF
TRBJ2-1,TRBV14,TRBD1,NA,TGTGCCAGCAGCCAATGGGACAGGGCGGATGAGCAGTTCTTC,CASSQWDRADEQFF
TRBJ1-1,TRBV28,NA,once,TGTGCCGTACAGGGTGTGGACACTGAAGCTTTCTTT,CAVQGVDTEAFF
TRBJ2-5,TRBV14,TRBD1,NA,TGTGCCAGCAGGGCAGGGGGTCAAGAGACCCAGTACTTC,CASRAGGQETQYF
TRBJ1-3,TRBV28,NA,NA,TGTGCCAGCAGTTACCTTCAGGGTAGTGGAAACACCATATATTTT,CASSYLQGSGNTIYF
TRBJ1-2,TRBV15,NA,NA,TGTGCCACCAGCAGAGATCCGGGGGTCCTTTATGGCTACACCTTC,CATSRDPGVLYGYTF
TRBJ2-5,TRBV30,NA,NA,TGTGCCTGGAGTTTAGGTGGAGGGTACCAAGAGACCCAGTACTTC,CAWSLGGGYQETQYF
TRBJ2-3,TRBV27,TRBD2,NA,TGTGCCAGCAACTTAGGGCGGGGGGGCACAGATACGCAGTATTTT,CASNLGRGGTDTQYF
TRBJ1-6,TRBV14,NA,NA,TGTGCCAGCAGCCAGGGGCAGCCTTCACCCCTCCACTTT,CASSQGQPSPLHF
TRBJ2-7,TRBV5-5,TRBD2,once,TGTGCCAGCAGCTTGGGGGAGGGCTCAAAAATCTACGAGCAGTACTTC,CASSLGEGSKIYEQYF
TRBJ1-3,TRBV28,NA,once,TGTGCTAGTTATCAACCCTCTGGAAACACCATATATTTT,CASYQPSGNTIYF
TRBJ1-4,TRBV4-1,TRBD1,NA,TGCGCCAGCAGCCAAGGGACAGGGCAGCCTGAAAAACTGTTTTTT,CASSQGTGQPEKLFF
TRBJ1-1,TRBV4-1,NA,few,TGCGCCAGCAGCCAAGGTTGGGGGGAGGGGAACACTGAAGCTTTCTTT,CASSQGWGEGNTEAFF
TRBJ1-1,TRBV6-1,TRBD1,NA,TGTGCCAGCCGCCCCACAGGGGTGAACACTGAAGCTTTCTTT,CASRPTGVNTEAFF
TRBJ2-4,TRBV4-1,TRBD1,NA,TGCGCCAGCAGCCAACCCGGGACAGGCCCCAAAAACATTCAGTACTTC,CASSQPGTGPKNIQYF
TRBJ1-1,TRBV6-5,TRBD1,NA,TGTGCCAGCAGGAAACAGGGGGGAACTGAAGCTTTCTTT,CASRKQGGTEAFF
TRBJ1-2,TRBV4-1,TRBD1,NA,TGCGCCAGCAGCCAGGAAGGACAGGGTGGAGGTCTGGGCTACACCTTC,CASSQEGQGGGLGYTF
TRBJ1-2,TRBV28,NA,few,TGTGCCAGCAGTTTATCAGGCTATGGCTACACCTTC,CASSLSGYGYTF
TRBJ1-1,TRBV27,TRBD1,NA,TGTACCAGCAGTTCACCGACAGGGACGTACACTGAAGCTTTCTTT,CTSSSPTGTYTEAFF
TRBJ1-6,TRBV30,TRBD1,NA,TGTGCCTGGGCCGGGACAGGGAGTTCACCCCTCCACTTT,CAWAGTGSSPLHF
TRBJ2-3,TRBV6-1,NA,NA,TGTGCCAGCAGTGAAGCGGCCCGAACGGGGTCCCTCACAGATACGCAGTATTTT,CASSEAARTGSLTDTQYF
TRBJ2-3,TRBV6-5,NA,NA,TGTGCCAGCAGTCAGACAGGGACTGGCACAGATACGCAGTATTTT,CASSQTGTGTDTQYF
TRBJ1-1,TRBV18,NA,NA,TGTGCCAGCTCATCAGCACAGGCCCCTTCTTCGTCGGGGAACACTGAAGCTTTCTTT,CASSSAQAPSSSGNTEAFF
TRBJ2-5,TRBV15,NA,NA,TGTGCCACCAGCAGAGATCTATACTCCCAAGAGACCCAGTACTTC,CATSRDLYSQETQYF
TRBJ1-3,TRBV30,NA,NA,TGTGCCTGGACCAGGGACAAGGTCTCCTCTGGAAACACCATATATTTT,CAWTRDKVSSGNTIYF
TRBJ1-1,TRBV5-1,NA,once,TGCGCCAGCAGCCCCGGGGGTACGCACATGAACACTGAAGCTTTCTTT,CASSPGGTHMNTEAFF
TRBJ1-2,TRBV5-1,NA,NA,TGCGCCAGCAGCTTGGACGGCGGTATCTATGGCTACACCTTC,CASSLDGGIYGYTF
TRBJ2-2,TRBV28,NA,NA,TGTGCCAGCAGTTTATATCCGGGGGGGGAGCTGTTTTTT,CASSLYPGGELFF